This T cell receptor beta chain is from a study of OX40 agonist ivuxolimab in advanced cancers. Study-wide background: Previous treatment with anti-PD-1, anti-PD-L1 or anti-CTLA-4 therapy was allowed; approximately 40% had received some. General observations from the study: Antigen specificity remained undetermined for the expanded peripheral T cells.

To note about this clone: No antigen is known for it.

TCRdb's table, derived via immunoSEQ multiplex PCR, lists solely in-frame clones and lacks some. The profile shows 50,000 to 60,000 clones, roughly 86% of them singletons. V lost 7 bases and J lost 1, with 6 bases in between. CDR1 is SGHRS, CDR2 YFSETQ, per germline. CDR3 size: 12 residues. Autoimmune disease history or systemic immunosuppression excluded patients. Baseline, cycle 4 day 1, and cycle 7 day 1 were the blood sampling points. The genes are TRBV5-1 and TRBJ2-1; TRBD2 is a possible D gene (6 bases). The sample was CD4+ or CD8+ T cells sorted from blood, taken in a trial of the OX40 agonist ivuxolimab. The receptor's source is an adult with an advanced solid tumor such as melanoma, head and neck, liver or kidney cancer. The CDR3 is CASRGSYNEQFF. The CDR3 nucleotides are TGCGCCAGCCGGGGGTCCTACAATGAGCAGTTCTTC. Supplemented by reference TRBV5-1 and TRBJ2-1, the full variable domain reads KAGVTQTPRYLIKTRGQQVTLSCSPISGHRSVSWYQQTPGQGLQFLFEYFSETQRNKGNFPGRFSGRQFSNSRSEMNVSTLELGDSALYLCASRGSYNEQFFGPGTRLTVL.